One and the same sample provided the 10 T cell receptor beta chains below, sequenced in a study of T cells expressing NK-cell markers. TCRdb re-called the 5' RACE reads and gives one entry per CDR3 protein, without DNA. The repertoire table contains 440,000 or so distinct CDR3 sequences. Sequenced: blood T cells: a sorted CD56 or NKG2C T cell subset, CD4+ or CD8+ T cells, or bulk PBMC T cells (not recorded which). The receptors come from a woman aged 18 to 69 in good health.

The chain recombines TRBV6-5 with TRBJ2-2; the TRBD2 assignment by TCRdb is unverifiable without DNA. The CDR3 runs to 17 residues. Per the germline V gene, CDR1 is MNHEY and CDR2 is SVGAGI. CDR3 sequence: CASSYLPAGGNTGELFF.

The V and J genes are TRBV12-3 or TRBV12-4 and TRBJ2-5; TCRdb's D call, TRBD1, is unchecked because there is no DNA. The CDR3 runs to 15 residues. CDR3 sequence reads: CASSPRGRYQETQYF.

The chain has TRBV6-5 and TRBJ1-5; TCRdb designates TRBD1, a call that cannot be tested without DNA. This CDR3 is built from 15 residues. Germline V CDR1 and CDR2: MNHEY, SVGAGI. CDR3 sequence: CASSPWRGGNQPQHF.

CDR3 loop: CASSSGLKVYEQYF. The chain recombines TRBV12-3 or TRBV12-4 with TRBJ2-7; as DNA is missing, the TRBD2 call by TCRdb cannot be tested. There are 14 residues in the CDR3.

The chain recombines TRBV20-1 with TRBJ2-2; TCRdb picks TRBD2, but there is no DNA to check that call. The CDR3 covers 16 residues. Germline V lookup: CDR1 DFQATT, CDR2 SNEGSKA (reference sequence). This CDR3 is CSAASLAGGAVGELFF.

The V call is TRBV5-1, the J call TRBJ1-4. The germline V gene has CDR1 SGHRS and CDR2 YFSETQ. This CDR3 is 13 amino acids long. This CDR3 reads CASSIQLNEKLFF.

The V gene is TRBV3-1, the J gene TRBJ2-5; there is no DNA to check the TCRdb D call of TRBD2. The CDR3 is 16 residues long. Germline loops: CDR1 LGHDT, CDR2 YNNKEL (reference sequence). This chain's CDR3 is CANRLASGRVQETQYF.

The rearrangement joins TRBV6-5 to TRBJ2-4; TCRdb designates TRBD1, a call that cannot be tested without DNA. This CDR3 is 17 amino acids long. Germline V CDR1 and CDR2: MNHEY, SVGAGI. The CDR3: CASSYSGGARDKNIQYF.

This rearrangement joins TRBV12-3 or TRBV12-4 to TRBJ1-2; TCRdb's D call of TRBD1 is untestable without DNA. CDR3 length: 14 amino acids. The CDR3 loop reads CASRTGGEDYGYTF.

The J gene is TRBJ2-2, the V gene TRBV10-1; the D call of TRBD1 rests on TCRdb alone, since no DNA is present to check it. CDR3 size: 14 residues. Germline lookup yields CDR1 WNHNN and CDR2 SYGVQD (reference sequence). CDR3 protein: CASRTGPDTGELFF.